This T cell receptor (beta chain) was recorded in a study of T-cell memory formation after mild COVID-19. Looked up from germline, CDR1 is SGHAT and CDR2 is FQNNGV. Trimming shortened V by 5 bases and J by 3 bases, and 15 bases separated the two germline ends. This CDR3 has 15 amino acids. This clonotype showed up many times. Each CDR3 protein is one row after TCRdb ran MiXCR on the 5' RACE reads. The sample includes around 310,000 distinct CDR3 sequences, 15% to 20% seen only once; the top ten take about a fifth. Sequenced input: PBMCs or a T cell subset sorted from them (not recorded which). The genes are TRBV11-2 and TRBJ2-3; maybe TRBD1 (5 bases). The TCR comes from a man between 18 and 29 years old who had mild COVID-19 (a few samples of this study predate the infection). Cell type and time point are not known. The CDR3 here is CASSPLMGQTDTQYF. DNA of the CDR3: TGTGCCAGCAGCCCCCTAATGGGGCAGACAGATACGCAGTATTTT.